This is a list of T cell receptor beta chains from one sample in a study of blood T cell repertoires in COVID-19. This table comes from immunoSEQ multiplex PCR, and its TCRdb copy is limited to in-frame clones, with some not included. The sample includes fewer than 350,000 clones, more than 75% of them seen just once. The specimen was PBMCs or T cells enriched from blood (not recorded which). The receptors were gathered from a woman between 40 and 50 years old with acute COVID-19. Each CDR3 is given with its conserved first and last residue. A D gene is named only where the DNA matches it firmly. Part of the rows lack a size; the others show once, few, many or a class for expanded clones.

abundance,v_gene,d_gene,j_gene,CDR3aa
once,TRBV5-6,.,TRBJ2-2,CASSLGQVAGELFF
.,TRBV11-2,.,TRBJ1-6,CASSLTGEGHSPLHF
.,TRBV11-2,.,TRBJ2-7,CASSLQPGGYEQYF
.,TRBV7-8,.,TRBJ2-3,CASSLALRGGTDTQYF
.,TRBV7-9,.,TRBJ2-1,CASSPNVAGYNEQFF
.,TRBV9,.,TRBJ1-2,CASSAPGGATNGYTF
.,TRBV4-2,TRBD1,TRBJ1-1,CASSQGQGIAEAFF
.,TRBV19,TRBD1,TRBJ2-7,CASRGTGGYEQYF
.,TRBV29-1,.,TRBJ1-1,CSVTPGQLNTEAFF
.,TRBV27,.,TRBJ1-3,CASSRSAGNTIYF
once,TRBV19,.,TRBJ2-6,CASSTRGAGDGANVLTF
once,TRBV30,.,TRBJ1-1,CAWRTALYGGGTEAFF
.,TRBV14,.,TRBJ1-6,CASSQVPGNSPLHF
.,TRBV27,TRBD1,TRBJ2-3,CASSWGQTTDTQYF
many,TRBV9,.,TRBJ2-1,CASSFSYNEQFF
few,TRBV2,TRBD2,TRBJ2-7,CASDWEGLYIGQYF
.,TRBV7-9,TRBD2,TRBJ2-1,CASSLGSGGFPYNEQFF
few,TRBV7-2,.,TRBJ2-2,CASSLARGNTGELFF
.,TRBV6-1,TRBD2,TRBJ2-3,CASSEALAGGQNTQYF
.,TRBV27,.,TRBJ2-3,CASRGPLASTDTQYF